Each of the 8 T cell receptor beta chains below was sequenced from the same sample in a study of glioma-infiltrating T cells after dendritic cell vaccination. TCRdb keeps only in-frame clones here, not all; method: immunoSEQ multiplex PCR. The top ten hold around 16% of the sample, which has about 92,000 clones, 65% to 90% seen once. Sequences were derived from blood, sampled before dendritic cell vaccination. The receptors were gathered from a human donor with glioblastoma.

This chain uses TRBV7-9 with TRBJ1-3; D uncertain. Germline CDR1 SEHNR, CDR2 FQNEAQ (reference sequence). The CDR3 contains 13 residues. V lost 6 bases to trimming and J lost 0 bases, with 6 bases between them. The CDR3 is CASRFGSGNTIYF. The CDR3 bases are TGTGCCAGCAGGTTCGGCTCTGGAAACACCATATATTTT.

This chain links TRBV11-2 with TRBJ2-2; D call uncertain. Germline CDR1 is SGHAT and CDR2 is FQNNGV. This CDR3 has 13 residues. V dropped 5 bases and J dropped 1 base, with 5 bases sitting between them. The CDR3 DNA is TGTGCCAGCAGCCCTATGAACACCGGGGAGCTGTTTTTT. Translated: CASSPMNTGELFF.

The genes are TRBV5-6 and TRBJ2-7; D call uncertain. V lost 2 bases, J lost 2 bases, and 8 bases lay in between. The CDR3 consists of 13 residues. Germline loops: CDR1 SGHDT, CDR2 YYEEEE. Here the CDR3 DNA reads TGTGCCAGCAGCTTCCAGAAAGCCTACGAGCAGTACTTC. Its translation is CASSFQKAYEQYF.

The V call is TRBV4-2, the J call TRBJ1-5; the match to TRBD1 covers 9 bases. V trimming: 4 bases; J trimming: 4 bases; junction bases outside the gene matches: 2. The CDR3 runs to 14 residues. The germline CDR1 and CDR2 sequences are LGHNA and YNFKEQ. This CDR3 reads CASSPGTGNQPQHF. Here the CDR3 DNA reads TGTGCCAGCAGCCCCGGGACAGGGAATCAGCCCCAGCATTTT.

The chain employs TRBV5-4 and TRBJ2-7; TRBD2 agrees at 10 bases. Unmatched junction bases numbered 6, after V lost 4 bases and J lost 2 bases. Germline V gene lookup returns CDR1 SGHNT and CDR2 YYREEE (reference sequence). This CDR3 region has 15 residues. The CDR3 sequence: CASSRTSGEAYEQYF. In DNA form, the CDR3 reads TGTGCCAGCAGCCGAACTAGCGGGGAAGCCTACGAGCAGTACTTC.

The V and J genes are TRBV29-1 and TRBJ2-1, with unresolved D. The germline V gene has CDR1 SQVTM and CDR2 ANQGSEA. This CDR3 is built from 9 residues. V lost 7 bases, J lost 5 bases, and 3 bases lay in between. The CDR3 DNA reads TGCAGCGCAGACAATGAGCAGTTCTTC. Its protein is CSADNEQFF.

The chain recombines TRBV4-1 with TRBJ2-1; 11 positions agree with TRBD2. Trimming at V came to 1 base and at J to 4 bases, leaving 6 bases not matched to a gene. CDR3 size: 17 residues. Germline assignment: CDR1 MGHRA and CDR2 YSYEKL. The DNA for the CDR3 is TGCGCCAGCAGCCAAGGACTAGCGGGAAAGACTTACAATGAGCAGTTCTTC. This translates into CASSQGLAGKTYNEQFF.

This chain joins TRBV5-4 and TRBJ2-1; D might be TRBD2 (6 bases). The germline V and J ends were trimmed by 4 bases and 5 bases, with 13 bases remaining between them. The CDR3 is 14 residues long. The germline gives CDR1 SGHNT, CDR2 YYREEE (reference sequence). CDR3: CASSAGTWDNEQFF. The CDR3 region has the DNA TGTGCCAGCAGCGCGGGGACGTGGGACAATGAGCAGTTCTTC.